The text below deals with one T cell receptor beta chain. The data originate from a study of blood T cell repertoires in COVID-19. The repertoire was sequenced with immunoSEQ multiplex PCR; TCRdb's copy has only in-frame clones and lacks some. The sample shows about 110,000 clones, over 70% of them seen only once. CDR1 is MNHEY and CDR2 is SMNVEV in the germline V gene (reference sequence). This CDR3 comprises 14 residues. Trimming shortened V by 5 bases and J by 8 bases, and 15 bases separated the two germline ends. This receptor was taken from a woman aged 45-65 years with acute or convalescent COVID-19. V and J are TRBV27 and TRBJ1-4; weak D call: TRBD1 (5 bases). The material sequenced was peripheral blood. The CDR3 loop is CASSPHRFREKLFF. CDR3 DNA: TGTGCCAGCAGTCCACACAGGTTCAGGGAAAAACTGTTTTTT.